The sequence of this T cell receptor (beta chain) was determined in a study of cytomegalovirus exposure and HLA in healthy donors. The study's findings and limits: A later analysis linked around 17,000 TCR beta sequences to HLA alleles at 0.05 false discovery rate. A later analysis appeared to link common viral pathogens to several of the most significant clusters. In a later analysis, the majority of CMV-associated beta chains seemingly showed HLA restriction. Segments of the TCR beta V type were, in most cases, productive about 90% or about 30% of the time in an earlier analysis.

In regard to this clone: What it binds is not known.

PCR employed 60 Vbeta and 13 Jbeta primers. This table comes from immunoSEQ multiplex PCR, and its TCRdb copy is limited to in-frame clones, with some not included. Of 100,000 to 150,000 clones listed, roughly three quarters are singletons. V trimming: 6 bases; J trimming: 0 bases; junction bases outside the gene matches: 9. The CDR3 is made up of 17 amino acids. Per germline, CDR1 SNHLY and CDR2 FYNNEI. The receptor was derived from a woman in her forties in good health and CMV-seronegative. Material: PBMCs. The V call is TRBV2, the J call TRBJ2-1; TRBD1 agrees at 9 bases. In DNA, the CDR3 is TGTGCCAGCAGCAGGACAGGGGCGCTACTCTCCTACAATGAGCAGTTCTTC. Translation: CASSRTGALLSYNEQFF.